This paragraph covers one T cell receptor beta chain sequence. The antigen remains unidentified. These data belong to a study of T cell responses to AZD1222 COVID-19 vaccine. Findings and limits, study-wide: Donors were mostly white British, more females; clonal diversity possibly underestimated. Nearly half of spike-specific TCRs reportedly go after variant regions that carry no mutations. Once two AZD1222 doses were given, Spike-specific TCR breadth and depth went up.

The CDR3 is 12 residues long. The germline V and J ends were trimmed by 5 bases and 0 bases, with 4 bases remaining between them. CDR1 SNHLY and CDR2 FYNNEI come from the germline V gene. The analysis combined second doses at about 4 or about 12 weeks. TCRdb's copy holds only in-frame clones and misses some; the assay was immunoSEQ multiplex PCR. The profile shows about 45,000 clones, around nine tenths of them singletons. The chain couples TRBV2 to TRBJ2-5, with D hard to call. Sequences were derived from peripheral blood, sampled 28 days after the second AZD1222 dose. This TCR derives from an adult who received the AZD1222 COVID-19 vaccine. The CDR3 bases are TGTGCCAGCAGTAGGAACCAAGAGACCCAGTACTTC. This encodes CASSRNQETQYF.